This TCR beta chain was retrieved from a study of blood T cell repertoires in COVID-19 (dated by TCRdb to about 2020). Concerning the study at large: Samples from collaborators originated in the United States, Italy and Spain and spanned both the acute and convalescent phases of COVID-19. The material from the prospective study consisted of cDNA or gDNA derived from T cells, B-cell-depleted T cells, or PBMCs. Subjects who had been exposed to COVID-19, were actively infected with it, or had recovered from it provided the deeply sampled blood TCRbeta repertoires that made up the dataset. The repertoires were released in a freely available public database intended as a resource for research on the immune response to SARS-CoV-2. The samples were drawn from two sources: the first 160 participants of the ongoing ImmuneRACE study, and 1,000 to 1,500 subjects contributed by 6 global collaborators. Sample metadata almost always included a de-identified subject ID, COVID-19 status, age in years and sex. Where HLA class I and class II types were available, the types were taken from metadata supplied by the sample provider, not from assay-based typing. What the work shows at the level of the full study, not this receptor alone: The quantity of clinical and demographic metadata differed by source and by participant and was supplied without curation.

Points on this clone: Its cognate antigen has yet to be identified. No per-base quality is available; no much larger clone lies one base away.

CDR1 and CDR2 (MNHEY, SVGAGI) derive from the germline V gene. Counted from cysteine to phenylalanine, this CDR3 has 15 amino acids. The retained sequence is limited to the CDR3, 45 bases, with the frame set at the first base. Unmatched junction bases come to 5, with V trimmed by 6 bases and J by 0 bases. One collaborating source in Seattle enrolled patients during active infection and followed them longitudinally through the course of disease. Whole blood was collected in K2EDTA tubes by collaborating institutions according to the institutions' own protocols. For TCRbeta analysis, collaborators shipped samples as frozen whole blood, isolated PBMCs, or DNA extracted from either of those sample types. TCRbeta CDR3 regions were amplified from genomic DNA using the immunoSEQ Assay, a bias-controlled multiplex PCR. Per the source publication's procedure: The number of nucleated cells in each sample was estimated from the amplification of reference gene primers within the assay. To quantify the absolute abundance of each unique TCRbeta CDR3 rearrangement, sequence reads were collapsed and filtered. For each sample, productive Simpson clonality was calculated as the square root of Simpson's diversity index across productive rearrangements. What TCRdb holds here is the immuneACCESS table cut down to in-frame rearrangements. Part of the clones is not present; checked against another copy, under half of the missing clones reflect an unresolved V gene, and the others are unexplained. The DNA gave D and trimming, while V, J and clone size come from that table. The sample has about 36,000 clones on record, around 84% of them singletons. The ten largest clones take up roughly 1.7% of the sample.

The chain is made from TRBV6-5 and TRBJ1-5; TRBD1 aligns with 7 central bases. The sequence derives from a man in his fifties or sixties with COVID-19, enrolled during active disease. The sequencing input was peripheral blood. In nucleotides, the sequence is TGTGCCAGCAGCGCCGGGACAGATAGCAATCAGCCCCAGCATTTT. This codes for CASSAGTDSNQPQHF.